Shown below are 6 T cell receptor beta chains from a single sample sequenced in a study of cytomegalovirus exposure and HLA in healthy donors. PCR used 60 Vbeta primers and 13 Jbeta primers. Using immunoSEQ multiplex PCR, the repertoire was profiled, and TCRdb retains in-frame clones only, with some absent. The table lists 130,000 or so clones, over 70% of them singletons, with roughly 1.5% in the top ten. The sequenced sample consisted of PBMCs. Receptor source: a woman between 18 and 29 years old in good health and CMV-seronegative.

The chain carries TRBV13 and TRBJ2-3; a possible D gene is TRBD2 (6 bases). The CDR3 has 14 amino acids. Germline loops: CDR1 PRHDT, CDR2 FYEKMQ (reference sequence). V was trimmed by 2 bases and J by 5 bases, leaving 11 bases between them. CDR3 nucleotides: TGTGCCAGCAGCTTAAGACTAGAGGGAGATACGCAGTATTTT. It yields the protein CASSLRLEGDTQYF.

The V call is TRBV18, the J call TRBJ2-2; 9 nucleotides align to TRBD2. The germline V gene has CDR1 KGHSH and CDR2 LQKENI. J gave up 2 bases and V 2 bases, and 3 bases lay outside the gene matches. The CDR3 loop spans 16 amino acids. The CDR3 DNA follows: TGTGCCAGCTCACCATCCGGGACTAGCAACACCGGGGAGCTGTTTTTT. Protein: CASSPSGTSNTGELFF.

V is TRBV29-1 and J is TRBJ1-1; the D is unclear. Trimming shortened V by 3 bases and J by 2 bases, and 16 bases separated the two germline ends. The CDR3 sequence is 15 residues long. The germline CDR1 and CDR2 sequences are SQVTM and ANQGSEA. This CDR3 is CSVENAGTLNTEAFF. The CDR3, as DNA: TGCAGCGTTGAGAATGCAGGAACCCTTAACACTGAAGCTTTCTTT.

The chain links TRBV6-5 to TRBJ1-1; TRBD1 aligns across 10 bases. V lost 6 bases and J lost 3; bases outside the gene matches: 7. This CDR3 is 15 amino acids long. CDR1 and CDR2 from the germline V gene are MNHEY and SVGAGI. Here the CDR3 reads CASRPTGGTDTEAFF. CDR3 in DNA: TGTGCCAGCAGGCCGACAGGGGGCACGGACACTGAAGCTTTCTTT.

The chain combines TRBV27 with TRBJ2-1; D unresolved. V lost 3 bases, J lost 4 bases, and 7 bases lay in between. Germline values: CDR1 MNHEY, CDR2 SMNVEV (reference sequence). This CDR3 contains 13 residues. CDR3 coding DNA: TGTGCCAGCAGTTTTGGGCCTTACAATGAGCAGTTCTTC. Translating gives CASSFGPYNEQFF.

CDR3 DNA sequence: TGTGCCAGCAGCTTAGGGGTTGGTGCTAGCGGATACAATGAGCAGTTCTTC. It codes for CASSLGVGASGYNEQFF. J is TRBJ2-1 and V is TRBV7-6, with 7 bases identical to TRBD2. The V and J ends lost 1 base and 4 bases, in that order; junction bases with no gene match: 10. The CDR3 spans 17 residues. Germline CDR1 and CDR2: SGHVS and FNYEAQ.